One sample yielded the 21 T cell receptor beta chains listed below, sequenced in a study of T cells in Graves' hyperthyroidism and ophthalmopathy. There were TCR beta CDR3 regions amplified from RNA transcripts. The TCR CDR3 first-round RT-PCR relied on the HTBI primer set. Each CDR3 protein gets one entry after TCRdb re-called the multiplex PCR reads with MiXCR. The table has around 450,000 distinct CDR3 sequences, approximately 14% seen once. The specimen was blood. The source of these receptors is a woman younger than 30 with Graves' hyperthyroidism.

This clonotype was seen more than once but under ten times. The chain carries TRBV29-1 and TRBJ2-1; D ambiguous. V gave up 3 bases and J gave up 9 bases, with 9 bases separating them. Looked up from germline, CDR1 is SQVTM and CDR2 is ANQGSEA. This CDR3 region has 11 residues. In DNA form, the CDR3 reads TGCAGCGTTGACTCTGTCAGTGAGCAGTTCTTC. It codes for CSVDSVSEQFF.

This clonotype was counted ten times or more. The CDR3 DNA is TGTGCCAGCAGTGGGACTAGCGGATACACAGATACGCAGTATTTT. Translating it yields CASSGTSGYTDTQYF. The V call is TRBV2, the J call TRBJ2-3, with 10 bases identical to TRBD2. Germline-derived CDR1 and CDR2 are SNHLY and FYNNEI. V gave up 4 bases and J gave up 2 bases; unmatched junction bases: 3. The CDR3 spans 15 residues.

This clonotype was seen many times. The chain couples TRBV28 to TRBJ2-7; 8 nucleotides match TRBD1. The trim removed 7 bases at V and 7 bases at J, leaving 12 bases unmatched. In germline, CDR1 is MDHEN, CDR2 SYDVKM. The CDR3 sequence is 14 residues long. The CDR3 coding sequence is TGTGCCAGCACCGCGACAGGGGCCTTAAAAGAGCAGTACTTC. This gives the protein CASTATGALKEQYF.

Many counts were recorded for this clonotype. The chain links TRBV3-1 to TRBJ1-2; D not resolved. This CDR3 has 16 amino acids. CDR1 is LGHDT, CDR2 YNNKEL, per germline (reference sequence). Trimming removed 0 bases from V and 2 bases from J, with 13 bases in between. In DNA, the CDR3 is TGTGCCAGCAGCCAAGATTCGTGGAGTCGGAACTATGGCTACACCTTC. Translated, it gives CASSQDSWSRNYGYTF.

The genes are TRBV6-2 or TRBV6-3 and TRBJ1-2; D is perhaps TRBD1 (5 bases). The CDR3 consists of 15 residues. V lost 5 bases and J lost 0, with 13 bases in between. CDR1 and CDR2 from the germline V gene are MNHEY and SVGEGT. CDR3 in DNA: TGTGCCAGCAGTCGCCAGACAGCTTCTAACTATGGCTACACCTTC. This encodes CASSRQTASNYGYTF.

This clonotype was recorded a few times. The chain recombines TRBV9 with TRBJ2-3, with D possibly being TRBD2 (5 bases). V gave up 2 bases and J gave up 2 bases, with 21 bases separating them. This CDR3 region has 18 residues. CDR1 and CDR2 from the germline V gene are SGDLS and YYNGEE. Here the CDR3 reads CASSVPTPSSSDTDTQYF. The CDR3 bases are TGTGCCAGCAGCGTCCCAACTCCTAGCAGTTCGGACACAGATACGCAGTATTTT.

This clonotype was recorded many times. The chain recombines TRBV6-2 or TRBV6-3 with TRBJ1-1, with TRBD1 as a possible D gene (5 bases). CDR1 and CDR2 from the germline V gene are MNHEY and SVGEGT. Trimming took off 6 bases at V and 3 bases at J, with 20 bases between the two ends. This CDR3 comprises 16 residues. Here the CDR3 reads CASSKIGAGRDTEAFF. The CDR3, as DNA: TGTGCCAGCAGCAAGATAGGGGCAGGGCGGGACACTGAAGCTTTCTTT.

This clonotype has a count of ten or more. This chain uses TRBV20-1 with TRBJ1-5; TRBD1 aligns across 9 bases. The CDR3 runs 16 residues. Germline CDR1 is DFQATT and CDR2 is SNEGSKA (reference sequence). With 1 base clipped from V and 5 bases from J, the junction kept 9 bases outside the gene matches. CDR3 in DNA: TGCAGTGCTAGAGGAACGGGACAGGGTATAGATCAGCCCCAGCATTTT. Translating gives CSARGTGQGIDQPQHF.

At least ten counts were recorded for this clonotype. This rearrangement joins TRBV20-1 to TRBJ2-7; 9 nucleotides match TRBD2. The CDR3 consists of 15 residues. J lost 6 bases, V lost 3 bases, and 12 bases had no gene match. CDR1 is DFQATT, CDR2 SNEGSKA, per germline (reference sequence). The CDR3 loop reads CSARVSGGLLGEQYF. DNA of the CDR3: TGCAGTGCTAGGGTCAGCGGGGGGTTATTGGGCGAGCAGTACTTC.

The sample holds many counts of this clonotype. The rearrangement joins TRBV28 to TRBJ2-5, with a weak D call TRBD2 (5 bases). The V gene's germline CDR1 is MDHEN and CDR2 SYDVKM. CDR3 size: 12 residues. The ends were cut back, 5 bases at V and 4 bases at J, with 8 bases in the middle. The CDR3 loop is CASSTSGETQYF. The CDR3 DNA reads as TGTGCCAGCAGTACTAGTGGAGAGACCCAGTACTTC.

This clonotype appeared many times. The CDR3 reads CASSQASRTDHYGYTF. DNA of the CDR3: TGTGCCAGCAGCCAAGCTTCCCGGACGGACCACTATGGCTACACCTTC. This chain uses TRBV3-1 with TRBJ1-2, with unresolved D. Germline values: CDR1 LGHDT, CDR2 YNNKEL (reference sequence). The CDR3 length is 16 residues. V lost 1 base and J 3 bases, leaving 15 bases between the germline ends.

There are a few counts of this clonotype. The CDR3 spells CSVEWRSDTQYF. CDR3 sequence (DNA): TGCAGCGTTGAATGGCGTTCAGATACGCAGTATTTT. The chain combines TRBV29-1 with TRBJ2-3; D is undetermined. CDR3 length: 12 amino acids. V lost 2 bases and J 4 bases, leaving 7 bases between the germline ends. CDR1 is SQVTM, CDR2 ANQGSEA, per germline.

This clonotype has ten or more counts. The chain links TRBV7-2 to TRBJ2-7; 7 nucleotides agree with TRBD2. Germline V lookup: CDR1 SGHTA, CDR2 FQGNSA. The CDR3 consists of 14 residues. V dropped 6 bases and J dropped 3; count of bases not matched to a gene: 8. The CDR3 sequence: CASRFWGGDYEQYF. The CDR3 coding sequence is TGTGCCAGCAGGTTTTGGGGAGGGGACTACGAGCAGTACTTC.

The rearrangement joins TRBV6-1 to TRBJ1-2; the D gene is possibly TRBD1 (5 bases). The CDR3 spans 16 residues. Per germline, CDR1 MNHNS and CDR2 SASEGT. Trimming removed 5 bases from V and 4 bases from J, with 20 bases in between. The CDR3 sequence: CASSRRGKMDRYGYTF. Written as DNA, the CDR3 is TGTGCCAGCAGTCGGCGGGGGAAAATGGATCGCTATGGCTACACCTTC.

This chain uses TRBV7-2 with TRBJ1-6, with D maybe TRBD1 (5 bases). The CDR3 has 13 residues. V dropped 8 bases and J dropped 7 bases, with 12 bases sitting between them. CDR1 and CDR2 (germline): SGHTA, FQGNSA. The CDR3 loop is CASDQGTNSPLHF. The CDR3 bases are TGTGCCAGCGACCAGGGAACGAATTCACCCCTCCACTTT.

This clonotype was seen at least ten times. This chain links TRBV10-3 with TRBJ1-6; no clear D gene. This CDR3 comprises 12 residues. With 8 bases removed from V and 7 bases from J, the gap between germline ends came to 9 bases. Germline V lookup: CDR1 ENHRY, CDR2 SYGVKD. The CDR3 region has the DNA TGTGCCATCCAACAAGACAATTCACCCCTCCACTTT. Translating gives CAIQQDNSPLHF.

In its sample, this clonotype was seen a few times. The chain recombines TRBV20-1 with TRBJ2-7; D not certain. Between the trimmed V and J ends, which lost 3 bases and 7 bases, there was a span of 19 bases. CDR3 length: 14 amino acids. Germline CDR1 DFQATT, CDR2 SNEGSKA (reference sequence). The CDR3 DNA reads TGCAGTGCTAGTGCCGGACGGGCCCTCAGGGAGCAGTACTTC. Translated, it gives CSASAGRALREQYF.

This clonotype was observed at least ten times. This sequence joins TRBV5-6 and TRBJ2-3; no clear D. V lost 0 bases, J lost 7 bases, and 9 bases lay in between. Per germline, CDR1 SGHDT and CDR2 YYEEEE. This CDR3 has 13 residues. DNA of the CDR3: TGTGCCAGCAGCTTGGTCCGGGTTAATACGCAGTATTTT. Translating it yields CASSLVRVNTQYF. The entire variable domain, with the rest obtained from reference TRBV5-6 and TRBJ2-3, is as follows: DAGVTQSPTHLIKTRGQQVTLRCSPKSGHDTVSWYQQALGQGPQFIFQYYEEEERQRGNFPDRFSGHQFPNYSSELNVNALLLGDSALYLCASSLVRVNTQYFGPGTRLTVL.

This clonotype was seen repeatedly, ten times or more. CDR3 nucleotide sequence: TGTGCCACCAGCAGTTTTGGACTAGCGGGAATGAATGAGCAGTTCTTC. Translating gives CATSSFGLAGMNEQFF. This rearrangement joins TRBV15 to TRBJ2-1; 12 bases line up with TRBD2. The trim removed 3 bases at V and 7 bases at J, leaving 7 bases unmatched. Germline V lookup: CDR1 LNHNV, CDR2 YYDKDF (reference sequence). This CDR3 region has 16 residues. Filled out from reference TRBV15 and TRBJ2-1, the complete variable domain reads DAMVIQNPRYQVTQFGKPVTLSCSQTLNHNVMYWYQQKSSQAPKLLFHYYDKDFNNEADTPDNFQSRRPNTSFCFLDIRSPGLGDTAMYLCATSSFGLAGMNEQFFGPGTRLTVL.

This clonotype was detected a few times. This chain links TRBV4-2 with TRBJ2-5, with 11 nucleotides matching TRBD2. The CDR3 covers 16 residues. Germline assignment: CDR1 LGHNA and CDR2 YNFKEQ. V was clipped by 0 bases and J by 7 bases; unmatched bases: 7. DNA of the CDR3: TGTGCCAGCAGCCAAGATGATCTAGCGGGGGGACGGACCCAGTACTTC. Translated: CASSQDDLAGGRTQYF.

V is TRBV20-1 and J is TRBJ2-7; a possible D gene is TRBD1 (6 bases). V was trimmed by 5 bases and J by 2 bases, leaving 10 bases between them. This CDR3 region has 12 residues. The germline gives CDR1 DFQATT, CDR2 SNEGSKA (reference sequence). CDR3 amino acids: CSASQGTYEQYF. Here the CDR3 DNA reads TGCAGTGCTTCTCAGGGGACCTACGAGCAGTACTTC.